A single sample gave rise to the 15 T cell receptor beta chains below, sequenced in a study of regulatory T cells in long-lasting Graves disease. Time point described: persistent/refractory GD, antithyroid drugs over 5 years with positive TRAb. PBMC-derived RNA was used for the TCR library. Combining iRepertoire HTBI primers with Arm-PCR of CDR3 regions, the authors built TCR beta libraries. TCRdb independently ran MiXCR on the multiplex PCR reads; one entry per CDR3 protein. The sample yields over 450,000 distinct CDR3 sequences, around a fifth seen once. The material was peripheral blood mononuclear cells (PBMCs), obtained when the disease was refractory, from a patient treated with antithyroid drugs. The source is a female donor with Graves disease.

The table lists this clonotype with many counts. The genes are TRBV12-3 or TRBV12-4 and TRBJ2-7; tentative D call: TRBD1 (6 bases). The CDR3 totals 15 residues. V gave up 1 base and J gave up 4 bases, with 14 bases separating them. The CDR3 loop reads CASSLGQGSYYEQYF. For the CDR3, the DNA is TGTGCCAGCAGTTTAGGGCAGGGGTCTTATTACGAGCAGTACTTC.

This chain connects TRBV5-6 to TRBJ2-7; 7 bases are a match to TRBD1. The germline CDR1 and CDR2 sequences are SGHDT and YYEEEE. With 3 bases clipped from V and 3 bases from J, the junction kept 12 bases outside the gene matches. The CDR3 has 16 amino acids. The CDR3 nucleotides are TGTGCCAGCAGCTCCCTCCCTAAGACAGGGTTCTACGAGCAGTACTTC. Encoded protein: CASSSLPKTGFYEQYF.

This chain links TRBV9 with TRBJ1-6, with D possibly being TRBD1 (6 bases). V lost 7 bases to trimming and J lost 6 bases, with 14 bases between them. The CDR3 extends over 14 amino acids. Germline V lookup: CDR1 SGDLS, CDR2 YYNGEE. The CDR3 DNA reads TGTGCCAGCGGCTACAGGGTGGGTAATTCACCCCTCCACTTT. Translation: CASGYRVGNSPLHF.

This clonotype was detected many times. The gene calls are TRBV19 and TRBJ2-5; D is ambiguous. The germline gives CDR1 LNHDA, CDR2 SQIVND (reference sequence). This CDR3 contains 13 residues. Trimming pared 0 bases from V and 3 bases from J, leaving 5 bases between. CDR3 amino acids: CASSIDVEETQYF. The CDR3 DNA is TGTGCCAGTAGTATAGATGTGGAAGAGACCCAGTACTTC. Supplemented by reference TRBV19 and TRBJ2-5, the full variable domain reads DGGITQSPKYLFRKEGQNVTLSCEQNLNHDAMYWYRQDPGQGLRLIYYSQIVNDFQKGDIAEGYSVSREKKESFPLTVTSAQKNPTAFYLCASSIDVEETQYFGPGTRLLVL.

The V gene is TRBV20-1, the J gene TRBJ2-7, with 11 bases lining up with TRBD2. The CDR3 spans 15 residues. Germline assignment: CDR1 DFQATT and CDR2 SNEGSKA (reference sequence). With V trimmed by 0 bases and J by 3 bases, 4 bases remained unmatched. As DNA, the CDR3 is TGCAGTGCTAGAGATAGACTAGCGGGGATCTACGAGCAGTACTTC. Protein: CSARDRLAGIYEQYF.

Ten or more counts support this clonotype. V gene TRBV28 combines with J gene TRBJ2-5, with 11 bases aligning to TRBD2. The CDR3 is made up of 14 amino acids. The germline gives CDR1 MDHEN, CDR2 SYDVKM. Losses at the gene ends were 6 bases for V and 3 bases for J; bases not matched to a gene: 3. CDR3 bases: TGTGCCAGCAGCGGGACTAGCGGAAAAGAGACCCAGTACTTC. Its protein is CASSGTSGKETQYF.

This clonotype appeared many times. The chain has TRBV20-1 and TRBJ2-5; 7 bases are a match to TRBD1. CDR3 length equals 14 residues. V lost 2 bases and J lost 4; bases outside the gene matches: 7. The germline V gene encodes CDR1 DFQATT and CDR2 SNEGSKA (reference sequence). The DNA of the CDR3 is TGCAGTGCTAGATCCGGGGACAGTTTAGAGACCCAGTACTTC. The encoded protein is CSARSGDSLETQYF.

The chain carries TRBV5-1 and TRBJ1-2; D is unresolved. In germline, CDR1 is SGHRS, CDR2 YFSETQ. The CDR3 length is 13 residues. The germline V and J ends were trimmed by 0 bases and 4 bases, with 7 bases remaining between them. The CDR3 DNA sequence: TGCGCCAGCAGCTTGGAGCCAACCTATGGCTACACCTTC. Translation gives CASSLEPTYGYTF. The full variable domain, with the rest looked up from reference TRBV5-1 and TRBJ1-2, is KAGVTQTPRYLIKTRGQQVTLSCSPISGHRSVSWYQQTPGQGLQFLFEYFSETQRNKGNFPGRFSGRQFSNSRSEMNVSTLELGDSALYLCASSLEPTYGYTFGSGTRLTVV.

The chain has TRBV6-5 and TRBJ2-7; 9 bases line up with TRBD2. The junction had 3 bases not matched to a gene; V was cut back by 2 bases and J by 4 bases. This CDR3 contains 14 residues. Looked up from germline, CDR1 is MNHEY and CDR2 is SVGAGI. The CDR3 sequence is CASSYPTSGYEQYF. For the CDR3, the DNA is TGTGCCAGCAGTTACCCTACTAGCGGGTACGAGCAGTACTTC.

This clonotype was seen more than once but under ten times. V and J are TRBV4-1 and TRBJ1-2; 8 nucleotides match TRBD1. Germline lookup yields CDR1 MGHRA and CDR2 YSYEKL. Trimming cost V 6 bases and J 2 bases; bases outside gene matches: 8. The CDR3 spans 15 residues. The CDR3 DNA reads as TGCGCCAGCAGTAATACAGGGGGACTAAACTATGGCTACACCTTC. Its translation is CASSNTGGLNYGYTF.

This clonotype was seen ten or more times. The chain links TRBV2 to TRBJ2-5; D uncertain. This CDR3 contains 13 residues. V gave up 2 bases and J gave up 5 bases, with 9 bases separating them. Germline V gene sequence: CDR1 SNHLY, CDR2 FYNNEI. The CDR3 spells CASSETLLETQYF. DNA for the CDR3: TGTGCCAGCAGTGAAACGCTTTTGGAGACCCAGTACTTC.

Ten or more counts support this clonotype. In nucleotides, the CDR3 is TGTGCCAGCAGTTACTCGCTAGCGGGGAACACCGGGGAGCTGTTTTTT. As protein: CASSYSLAGNTGELFF. V and J are TRBV6-5 and TRBJ2-2; 8 bases are a match to TRBD2. The V gene's germline CDR1 is MNHEY and CDR2 SVGAGI. This CDR3 has 16 residues. V lost 0 bases, J lost 1 base, and 1 base stayed unmatched.

The chain links TRBV5-1 to TRBJ1-1; 7 bases line up with TRBD1. Germline trimming cut 4 bases from V and 3 bases from J; bases unmatched to any gene: 12. CDR3 length: 16 residues. Germline CDR1 is SGHRS and CDR2 is YFSETQ. The CDR3 bases are TGCGCCAGCAGCCCCACAGGGGCCGCCCGGGACACTGAAGCTTTCTTT. Amino acids: CASSPTGAARDTEAFF.

The rearrangement links TRBV20-1 to TRBJ2-5, with 10 bases matching TRBD2. CDR3 length: 16 amino acids. V gave up 0 bases and J gave up 4 bases; unmatched junction bases: 8. Germline CDR1 and CDR2: DFQATT and SNEGSKA (reference sequence). The chain's CDR3 is CSARDRELAGRETQYF. The CDR3, as DNA: TGCAGTGCTAGAGATAGGGAACTAGCGGGGCGAGAGACCCAGTACTTC.

This clonotype was detected many times. The V gene is TRBV20-1, the J gene TRBJ1-4; TRBD1 is a possible D gene (5 bases). In germline, CDR1 is DFQATT, CDR2 SNEGSKA (reference sequence). This CDR3 comprises 13 residues. V lost 0 bases and J 11 bases, leaving 13 bases between the germline ends. The CDR3 DNA reads as TGCAGTGCTAGAGATGGGCAGGGCCTGAAACTGTTTTTT. Protein product: CSARDGQGLKLFF.